This TCR beta chain is from a study of T cells in Graves' hyperthyroidism and ophthalmopathy. Looked up from germline, CDR1 is DFQATT and CDR2 is SNEGSKA (reference sequence). The CDR3 has 11 residues. V was clipped by 7 bases and J by 4 bases, with 8 bases between them. There were TCR beta CDR3 regions amplified from RNA transcripts. TCR CDR3 underwent first-round RT-PCR with the HTBI primer set. TCRdb processed the multiplex PCR reads anew with MiXCR; each CDR3 protein has one entry. The data show under 400,000 distinct CDR3 sequences, 15% to 20% seen once. Sequenced input: blood. The origin of this receptor is a woman aged 40 to 55 with Graves' ophthalmopathy. The chain couples TRBV20-1 to TRBJ1-3, with no clear D. The CDR3 nucleotides read TGCAGTGGCCACAGCGGAAACACCATATATTTT. Translated: CSGHSGNTIYF.